Reported below is one T cell receptor beta chain. The antigen is unknown. The data were taken from a study of cytomegalovirus exposure and HLA in healthy donors. General observations from the study: Reports described diagnosis of cytomegalovirus status by the classifier as highly specific and sensitive. A list of roughly 180 TCR beta chains associated with cytomegalovirus was given.

Measured with immunoSEQ multiplex PCR; TCRdb has only the in-frame clones, and not every one. The data hold roughly 80,000 clones, with 90% to 95% observed a single time. V was trimmed by 4 bases and J by 3 bases, leaving 13 bases between them. The CDR3 spans 14 residues. Per germline, CDR1 LNHDA and CDR2 SQIVND (reference sequence). The V call is TRBV19, the J call TRBJ2-7; no clear D. Source material: PBMCs. This TCR was sampled from a woman between 18 and 29 years old in good health and CMV-seronegative. The chain's CDR3 is CASSRASTGYEQYF. Here the CDR3 DNA reads TGTGCCAGTAGTAGGGCCAGTACTGGCTACGAGCAGTACTTC. The entire variable domain, with the rest obtained from reference TRBV19 and TRBJ2-7, is as follows: DGGITQSPKYLFRKEGQNVTLSCEQNLNHDAMYWYRQDPGQGLRLIYYSQIVNDFQKGDIAEGYSVSREKKESFPLTVTSAQKNPTAFYLCASSRASTGYEQYFGPGTRLTVT.